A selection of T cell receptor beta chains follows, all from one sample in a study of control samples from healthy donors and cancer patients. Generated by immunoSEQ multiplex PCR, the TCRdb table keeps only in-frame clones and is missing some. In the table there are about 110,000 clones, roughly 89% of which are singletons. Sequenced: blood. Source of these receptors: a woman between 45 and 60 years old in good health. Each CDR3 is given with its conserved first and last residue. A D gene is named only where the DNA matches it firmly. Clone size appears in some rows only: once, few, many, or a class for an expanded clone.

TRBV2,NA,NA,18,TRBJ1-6,CAILEGEYSSSYNSPLHF,TGTGCCATCCTGGAGGGAGAGTATTCAAGCTCCTATAATTCACCCCTCCACTTT
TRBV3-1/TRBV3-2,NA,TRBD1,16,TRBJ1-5,CASSQQWTGLSQPQHF,TGTGCCAGCAGCCAACAATGGACAGGGTTGAGTCAGCCCCAGCATTTT
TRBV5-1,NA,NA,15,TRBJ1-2,CASSPPGRSLYGYTF,TGCGCCAGCAGTCCACCGGGCCGCTCCCTCTATGGCTACACCTTC
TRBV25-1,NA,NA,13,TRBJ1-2,CASSTGANYGYTF,TGTGCCAGCAGCACTGGAGCTAACTATGGCTACACCTTC
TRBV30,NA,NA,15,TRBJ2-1,CAWSVDGANYNEQFF,TGTGCCTGGAGTGTAGACGGGGCCAACTACAATGAGCAGTTCTTC
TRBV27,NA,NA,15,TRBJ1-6,CASRSRDLYNSPLHF,TGTGCCAGCAGATCCCGTGATCTGTACAATTCACCCCTCCACTTT
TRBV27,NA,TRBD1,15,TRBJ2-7,CASSSRQGGPYEQYF,TGTGCCAGCAGTTCCCGACAGGGGGGGCCCTACGAGCAGTACTTC
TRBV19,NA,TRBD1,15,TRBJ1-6,CASSMETGDNSPLHF,TGTGCCAGTAGTATGGAGACAGGGGACAATTCACCCCTCCACTTT
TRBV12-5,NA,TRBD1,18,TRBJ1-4,CASGHGATGALGNEKLFF,TGTGCTAGTGGCCACGGCGCAACAGGGGCCCTTGGTAATGAAAAACTGTTTTTT
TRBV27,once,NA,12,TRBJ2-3,CASSVAGDTQYF,TGTGCCAGCAGTGTGGCGGGAGATACGCAGTATTTT
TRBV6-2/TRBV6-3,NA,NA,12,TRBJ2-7,CASSPYVYEQYF,TGTGCCAGCAGCCCGTACGTCTACGAGCAGTACTTC
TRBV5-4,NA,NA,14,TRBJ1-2,CASSYGQLNYGYTF,TGTGCCAGCAGCTATGGACAGCTTAACTATGGCTACACCTTC
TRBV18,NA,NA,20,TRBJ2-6,CASSFGLGGQRSSGANVLTF,TGTGCCAGCTCGTTCGGTTTGGGGGGACAGAGGAGCTCTGGGGCCAACGTCCTGACTTTC
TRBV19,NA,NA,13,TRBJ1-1,CATEPTTWTEAFF,TGTGCCACCGAACCCACGACTTGGACTGAAGCTTTCTTT
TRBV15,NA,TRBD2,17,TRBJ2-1,CATRTGPTSGLYNEQFF,TGTGCCACCAGGACCGGGCCTACTAGCGGGCTGTACAATGAGCAGTTCTTC
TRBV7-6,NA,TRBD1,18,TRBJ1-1,CASSLDLLLGQGAFEAFF,TGTGCCAGCAGCTTAGATCTTCTTCTGGGTCAGGGGGCTTTTGAAGCTTTCTTT
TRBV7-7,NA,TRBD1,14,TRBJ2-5,CASSTDRGRETQYF,TGTGCCAGCAGCACGGACAGGGGGCGAGAGACCCAGTACTTC
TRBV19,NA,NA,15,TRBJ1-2,CASSIVGLKDVGYTF,TGTGCCAGTAGTATAGTGGGTTTGAAGGACGTCGGCTACACCTTC
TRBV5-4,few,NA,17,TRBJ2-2,CASSQDPGGRWTGELFF,TGTGCCAGCAGCCAAGACCCGGGCGGGCGGTGGACCGGGGAGCTGTTTTTT
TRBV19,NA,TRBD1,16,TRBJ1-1,CASSRPGQGDGTEAFF,TGTGCCAGTAGCCGACCGGGACAGGGGGACGGCACTGAAGCTTTCTTT
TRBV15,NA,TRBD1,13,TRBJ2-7,CATSTRQGSREYF,TGTGCCACCAGCACTCGACAGGGGTCCCGCGAGTACTTC
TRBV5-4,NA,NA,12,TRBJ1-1,CASSSRGTEAFF,TGTGCCAGCAGCTCCAGGGGCACTGAAGCTTTCTTT
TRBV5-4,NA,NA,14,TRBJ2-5,CASLEGGNTETQYF,TGTGCCAGCCTTGAAGGGGGGAACACAGAGACCCAGTACTTC
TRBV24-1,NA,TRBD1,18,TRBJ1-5,CATRQQGAADYSNQPQHF,TGTGCCACCAGACAACAGGGGGCGGCCGATTATAGCAATCAGCCCCAGCATTTT
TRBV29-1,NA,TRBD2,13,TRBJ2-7,CSVVRLAGYEQYF,TGCAGCGTTGTGCGTCTAGCGGGTTACGAGCAGTACTTC
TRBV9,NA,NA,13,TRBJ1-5,CASSPGQNQPQHF,TGTGCCAGCAGCCCGGGGCAAAATCAGCCCCAGCATTTT
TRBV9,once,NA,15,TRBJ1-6,CASSATFRGESPLHF,TGTGCCAGCAGCGCCACTTTCCGGGGAGAGTCACCCCTCCACTTT
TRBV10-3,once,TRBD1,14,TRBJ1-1,CAIRAGTGNSEAFF,TGTGCCATCAGAGCCGGGACAGGGAATTCGGAAGCTTTCTTT
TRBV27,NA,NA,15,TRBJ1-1,CASSFNYLGGTEAFF,TGTGCCAGCAGTTTTAATTACTTAGGGGGAACTGAAGCTTTCTTT
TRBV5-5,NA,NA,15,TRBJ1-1,CASSVLQGLGTEAFF,TGTGCCAGCAGCGTGTTACAGGGCCTTGGGACTGAAGCTTTCTTT
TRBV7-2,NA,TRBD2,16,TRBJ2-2,CASSLTGGQRLGELFF,TGTGCCAGCAGCTTAACGGGAGGGCAGCGGTTGGGGGAGCTGTTTTTT
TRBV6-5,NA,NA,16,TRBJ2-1,CASSYSGSLSYNEQFF,TGTGCCAGCAGTTACTCCGGGAGCCTGTCCTACAATGAGCAGTTCTTC
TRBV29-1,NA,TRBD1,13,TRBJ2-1,CSDRTGGLREQFF,TGCAGCGACCGGACAGGGGGCTTGCGGGAGCAGTTCTTC
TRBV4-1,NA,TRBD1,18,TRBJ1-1,CASSQLSGRGSGRTEAFF,TGCGCCAGCAGCCAATTGTCGGGCAGGGGGTCTGGGCGTACTGAAGCTTTCTTT
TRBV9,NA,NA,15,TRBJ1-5,CASSALGQVNQPQHF,TGTGCCAGCAGCGCCTTGGGGCAGGTAAATCAGCCCCAGCATTTT
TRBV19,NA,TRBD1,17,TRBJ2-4,CASSIVGTGVAKNIQYF,TGTGCCAGTAGTATTGTCGGGACAGGGGTAGCCAAAAACATTCAGTACTTC
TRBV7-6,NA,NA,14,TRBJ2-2,CASRRAGNTGELFF,TGTGCCAGCAGACGAGCGGGGAACACCGGGGAGCTGTTTTTT
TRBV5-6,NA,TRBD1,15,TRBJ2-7,CASSKIPGQGRVQYF,TGTGCCAGCAGCAAAATCCCGGGACAGGGGAGGGTGCAGTACTTC
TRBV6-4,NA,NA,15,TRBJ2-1,CASSVAASSYNEQFF,TGTGCCAGCAGTGTAGCGGCTAGCTCCTACAATGAGCAGTTCTTC
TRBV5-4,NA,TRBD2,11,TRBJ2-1,CASSSGLEQFF,TGTGCCAGCAGCTCGGGACTAGAGCAGTTCTTC
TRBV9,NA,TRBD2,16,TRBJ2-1,CASSALSGGAPNEQFF,TGTGCCAGCAGCGCCCTTAGCGGGGGGGCACCCAATGAGCAGTTCTTC
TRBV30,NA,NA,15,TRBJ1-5,CAWSVPGAGNQPQHF,TGTGCCTGGAGTGTACCAGGGGCGGGCAATCAGCCCCAGCATTTT
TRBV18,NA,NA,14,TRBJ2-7,CASSGDRLSYEQYF,TGTGCCAGCTCAGGAGACAGACTGAGCTACGAGCAGTACTTC
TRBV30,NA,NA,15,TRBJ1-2,CAWSIPDQGHYGYTF,TGTGCCTGGAGTATCCCCGACCAGGGCCACTATGGCTACACCTTC
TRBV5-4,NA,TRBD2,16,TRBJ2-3,CASSLGLAVTTDTQYF,TGTGCCAGCAGCCTCGGACTAGCGGTGACCACAGATACGCAGTATTTT
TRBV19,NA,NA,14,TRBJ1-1,CASKPEEVFTEAFF,TGTGCCAGTAAACCGGAGGAAGTTTTCACTGAAGCTTTCTTT
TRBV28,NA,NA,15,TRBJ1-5,CASSLGGGGNQPQHF,TGTGCCAGCAGTTTAGGGGGAGGTGGCAATCAGCCCCAGCATTTT
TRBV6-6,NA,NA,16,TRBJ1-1,CASSTPGGGMNTEAFF,TGTGCCAGCAGTACCCCCGGGGGGGGGATGAACACTGAAGCTTTCTTT
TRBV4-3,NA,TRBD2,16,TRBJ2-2,CASSQYSGRGSGELFF,TGCGCCAGCAGCCAATATAGCGGGAGGGGATCCGGGGAGCTGTTTTTT
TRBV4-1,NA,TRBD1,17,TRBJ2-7,CASSGTDPLRPNYEQYF,TGCGCCAGCAGCGGGACAGATCCTCTGAGACCGAACTACGAGCAGTACTTC
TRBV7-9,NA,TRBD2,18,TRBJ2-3,CASSPWVAGVESTDTQYF,TGTGCCAGCAGCCCCTGGGTAGCGGGAGTAGAAAGCACAGATACGCAGTATTTT
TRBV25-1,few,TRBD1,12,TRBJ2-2,CASGTGAGELFF,TGTGCCAGCGGGACAGGGGCCGGGGAGCTGTTTTTT
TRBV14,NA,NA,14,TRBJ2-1,CASSIRGTRYEQFF,TGTGCCAGCAGCATCCGGGGAACACGTTATGAGCAGTTCTTC
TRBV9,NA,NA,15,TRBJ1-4,CASSGWGSTNEKLFF,TGTGCCAGCAGCGGGTGGGGATCAACTAATGAAAAACTGTTTTTT
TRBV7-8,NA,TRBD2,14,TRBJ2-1,CASIAGGVYNEQFF,TGTGCCAGCATAGCGGGAGGGGTTTACAATGAGCAGTTCTTC